Each of the 7 T cell receptor beta chains below was sequenced from the same sample in a study of T-cell reconstitution after alpha-beta-depleted transplantation in children. Preparation of the TCRbeta library involved a method that used unique molecular identifiers. Each CDR3 protein is one row after TCRdb ran MiXCR on the PCR reads. The repertoire holds under 350,000 distinct CDR3 sequences, with more than 9% as singletons. The sequencing here drew on PBMCs from the stem cell graft donor, taken from the stem cell graft. Source of these receptors: a human donor who donated a stem cell graft to a child with SCID.

The chain couples TRBV15 to TRBJ2-7, with D uncertain. Trimming pared 5 bases from V and 7 bases from J, leaving 15 bases between. This CDR3 has 13 residues. Germline values: CDR1 LNHNV, CDR2 YYDKDF (reference sequence). CDR3 nucleotides: TGTGCCACCAGCGGGGAAGCCTTGGGGGAGCAGTACTTC. Amino acids: CATSGEALGEQYF.

The chain carries TRBV20-1 and TRBJ1-5, with D possibly matching TRBD1 (5 bases). Trimming took 1 base from V and 6 from J, leaving 13 bases between them. CDR1 is DFQATT, CDR2 SNEGSKA, per germline (reference sequence). The CDR3 is made up of 14 amino acids. The CDR3 here is CSARGRGGSQPQHF. The CDR3 nucleotides read TGCAGTGCTAGAGGTAGGGGCGGTAGTCAGCCCCAGCATTTT.

At least ten counts were recorded for this clonotype. V and J are TRBV5-1 and TRBJ1-1; D perhaps matches TRBD1 (5 bases). Germline V gene data show CDR1 as SGHRS and CDR2 as YFSETQ. The CDR3 is 15 residues long. V was trimmed by 1 base and J by 1 base, leaving 11 bases between them. In DNA, the CDR3 is TGCGCCAGCAGCTTGAGCGGACAACAGAACACTGAAGCTTTCTTT. It encodes CASSLSGQQNTEAFF.

The chain has TRBV5-6 and TRBJ2-7; 7 bases are shared with TRBD1. V gave up 0 bases and J gave up 3 bases; unmatched junction bases: 6. The CDR3 is made up of 15 amino acids. Germline loops: CDR1 SGHDT, CDR2 YYEEEE. CDR3 in DNA: TGTGCCAGCAGCTTGGGGGTACAGGGGTACTACGAGCAGTACTTC. This sequence encodes CASSLGVQGYYEQYF.

This clonotype was seen a handful of times. CDR3 protein: CASSLRSSNLDEQYF. CDR3 in DNA: TGTGCCAGCAGCTTACGGTCCTCTAACCTGGACGAGCAGTACTTC. The rearrangement links TRBV7-9 to TRBJ2-7; D is unresolved. Germline-derived CDR1 and CDR2 are SEHNR and FQNEAQ (reference sequence). The CDR3 runs to 15 residues. V was cut by 2 bases and J by 5 bases, with 16 bases left in between. The whole variable domain, filled in from reference TRBV7-9 and TRBJ2-7, reads DTGVSQNPRHKITKRGQNVTFRCDPISEHNRLYWYRQTLGQGPEFLTYFQNEAQLEKSRLLSDRFSAERPKGSFSTLEIQRTEQGDSAMYLCASSLRSSNLDEQYFGPGTRLTVT.

This clonotype was observed a handful of times. The J gene is TRBJ2-5, the V gene TRBV9, with D perhaps given as TRBD1 or TRBD2 (6 bases each). Germline V gene lookup returns CDR1 SGDLS and CDR2 YYNGEE. The CDR3 spans 16 residues. V lost 0 bases to trimming and J lost 5 bases, with 17 bases between them. This CDR3 reads CASSVGGRGLGETQYF. CDR3 bases: TGTGCCAGCAGCGTAGGTGGCAGGGGACTGGGGGAGACCCAGTACTTC.

This chain uses TRBV5-1 with TRBJ1-1; possible D gene TRBD1, 6 bases. CDR3 length equals 15 residues. The V and J ends lost 0 bases and 1 base respectively, with 10 bases between them. CDR1 and CDR2 (germline): SGHRS, YFSETQ. DNA for the CDR3: TGCGCCAGCAGCTTGGGGGGACACTCGAACACTGAAGCTTTCTTT. Translating gives CASSLGGHSNTEAFF.